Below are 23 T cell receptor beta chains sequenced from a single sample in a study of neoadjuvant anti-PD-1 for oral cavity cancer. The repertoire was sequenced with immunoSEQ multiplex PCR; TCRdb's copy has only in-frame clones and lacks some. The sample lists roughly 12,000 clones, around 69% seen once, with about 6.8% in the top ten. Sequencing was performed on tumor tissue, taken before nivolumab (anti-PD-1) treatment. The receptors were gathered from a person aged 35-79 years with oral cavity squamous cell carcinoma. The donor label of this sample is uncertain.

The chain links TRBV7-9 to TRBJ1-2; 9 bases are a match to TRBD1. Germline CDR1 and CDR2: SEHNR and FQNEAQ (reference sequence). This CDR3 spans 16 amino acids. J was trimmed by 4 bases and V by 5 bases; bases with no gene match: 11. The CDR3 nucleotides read TGTGCCAGCAGCACCTGGACAGGGGAACACCTCTATGGCTACACCTTC. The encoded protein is CASSTWTGEHLYGYTF.

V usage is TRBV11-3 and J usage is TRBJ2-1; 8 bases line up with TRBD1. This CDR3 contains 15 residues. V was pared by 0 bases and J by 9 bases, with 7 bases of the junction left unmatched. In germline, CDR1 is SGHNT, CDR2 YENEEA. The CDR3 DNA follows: TGTGCCAGCAGCTTAGATGGGCAGGGGGCAGGTGAGCAGTTCTTC. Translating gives CASSLDGQGAGEQFF. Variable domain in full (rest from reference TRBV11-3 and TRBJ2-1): EAGVVQSPRYKIIEKKQPVAFWCNPISGHNTLYWYLQNLGQGPELLIRYENEEAVDDSQLPKDRFSAERLKGVDSTLKIQPAELGDSAVYLCASSLDGQGAGEQFFGPGTRLTVL.

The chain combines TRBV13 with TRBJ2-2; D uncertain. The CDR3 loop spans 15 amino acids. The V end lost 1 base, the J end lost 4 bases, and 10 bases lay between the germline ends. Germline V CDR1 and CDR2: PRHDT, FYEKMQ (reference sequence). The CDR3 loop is CASSLAQIRTGELFF. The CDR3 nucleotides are TGTGCCAGCAGCTTAGCACAGATCCGCACCGGGGAGCTGTTTTTT.

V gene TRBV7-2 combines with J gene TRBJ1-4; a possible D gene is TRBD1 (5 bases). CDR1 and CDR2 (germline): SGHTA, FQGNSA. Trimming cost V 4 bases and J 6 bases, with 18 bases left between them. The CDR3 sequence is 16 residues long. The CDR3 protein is CASSSLPPGRDEKLFF. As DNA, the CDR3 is TGTGCCAGCAGCTCCCTCCCTCCGGGACGGGATGAAAAACTGTTTTTT.

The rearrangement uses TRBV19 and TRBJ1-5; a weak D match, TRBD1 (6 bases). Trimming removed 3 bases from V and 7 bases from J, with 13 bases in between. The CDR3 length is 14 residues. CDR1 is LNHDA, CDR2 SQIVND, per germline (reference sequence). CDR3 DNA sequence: TGTGCCAGTAGTATGGGGGCACAGGGACAGCCCCAGCATTTT. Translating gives CASSMGAQGQPQHF. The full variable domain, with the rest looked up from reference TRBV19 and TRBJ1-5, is DGGITQSPKYLFRKEGQNVTLSCEQNLNHDAMYWYRQDPGQGLRLIYYSQIVNDFQKGDIAEGYSVSREKKESFPLTVTSAQKNPTAFYLCASSMGAQGQPQHFGDGTRLSIL.

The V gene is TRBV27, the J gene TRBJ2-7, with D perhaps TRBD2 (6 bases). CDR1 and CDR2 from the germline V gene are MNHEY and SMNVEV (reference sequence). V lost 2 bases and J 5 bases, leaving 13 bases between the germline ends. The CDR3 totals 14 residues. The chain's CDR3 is CASSLGRGGHEQYF. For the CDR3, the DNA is TGTGCCAGCAGTTTAGGGCGGGGCGGCCACGAGCAGTACTTC.

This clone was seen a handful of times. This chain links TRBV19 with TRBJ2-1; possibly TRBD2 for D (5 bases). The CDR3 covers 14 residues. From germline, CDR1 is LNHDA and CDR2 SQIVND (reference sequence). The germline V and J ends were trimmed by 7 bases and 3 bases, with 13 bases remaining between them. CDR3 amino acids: CASTVGGFYNEQFF. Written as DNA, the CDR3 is TGTGCCAGTACCGTGGGCGGGTTCTACAATGAGCAGTTCTTC.

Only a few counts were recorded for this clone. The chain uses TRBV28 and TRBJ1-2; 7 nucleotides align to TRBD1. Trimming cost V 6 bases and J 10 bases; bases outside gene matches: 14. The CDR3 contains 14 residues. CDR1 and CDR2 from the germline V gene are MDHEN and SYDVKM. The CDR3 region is CASRGSGTAWVYTF. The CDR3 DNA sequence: TGTGCCAGCAGGGGAAGCGGGACAGCATGGGTCTACACCTTC.

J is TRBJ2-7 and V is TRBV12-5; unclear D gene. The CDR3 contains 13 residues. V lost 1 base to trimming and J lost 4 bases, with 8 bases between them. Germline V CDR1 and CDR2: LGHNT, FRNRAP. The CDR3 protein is CASGLEMQYEQYF. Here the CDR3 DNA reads TGTGCTAGTGGTTTGGAAATGCAGTACGAGCAGTACTTC.

The CDR3 loop is CASSQESIGRSNEKLFF. CDR3 nucleotide sequence: TGCGCCAGCAGCCAAGAAAGCATCGGGCGGAGTAATGAAAAACTGTTTTTT. The chain links TRBV4-1 to TRBJ1-4; D not certain. Germline-derived CDR1 and CDR2 are MGHRA and YSYEKL. Trimming took off 0 bases at V and 4 bases at J, with 15 bases between the two ends. CDR3 length equals 17 residues.

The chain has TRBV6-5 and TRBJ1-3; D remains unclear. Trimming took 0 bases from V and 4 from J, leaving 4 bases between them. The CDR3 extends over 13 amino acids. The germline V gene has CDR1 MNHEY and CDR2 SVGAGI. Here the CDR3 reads CASSYSSGNTIYF. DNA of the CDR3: TGTGCCAGCAGTTACTCATCAGGAAACACCATATATTTT.

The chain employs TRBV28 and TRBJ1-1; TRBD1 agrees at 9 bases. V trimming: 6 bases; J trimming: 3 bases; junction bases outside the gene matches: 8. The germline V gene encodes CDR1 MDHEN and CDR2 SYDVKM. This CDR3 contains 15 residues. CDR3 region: CASRPTGTGYTEAFF. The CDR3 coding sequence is TGTGCCAGCAGACCTACCGGGACAGGGTACACTGAAGCTTTCTTT.

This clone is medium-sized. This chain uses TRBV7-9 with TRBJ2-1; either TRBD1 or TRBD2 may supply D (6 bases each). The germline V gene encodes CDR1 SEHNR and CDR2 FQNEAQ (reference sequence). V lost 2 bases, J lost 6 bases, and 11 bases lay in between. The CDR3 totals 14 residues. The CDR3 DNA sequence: TGTGCCAGCAGCTTAACGGGGGCGGGCAATGAGCAGTTCTTC. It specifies CASSLTGAGNEQFF.

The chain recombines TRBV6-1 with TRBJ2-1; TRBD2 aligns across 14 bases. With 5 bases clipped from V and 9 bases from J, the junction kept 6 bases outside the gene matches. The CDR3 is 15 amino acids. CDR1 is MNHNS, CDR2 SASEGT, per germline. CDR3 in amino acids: CASSSGLAGAGEQFF. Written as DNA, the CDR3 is TGTGCCAGCAGTTCGGGACTAGCGGGGGCGGGTGAGCAGTTCTTC.

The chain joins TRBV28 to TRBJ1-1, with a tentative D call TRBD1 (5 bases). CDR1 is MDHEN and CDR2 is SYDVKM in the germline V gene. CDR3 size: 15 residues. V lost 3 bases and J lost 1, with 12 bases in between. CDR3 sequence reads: CASSLGGTANTEAFF. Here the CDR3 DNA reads TGTGCCAGCAGTTTGGGGGGGACGGCGAACACTGAAGCTTTCTTT.

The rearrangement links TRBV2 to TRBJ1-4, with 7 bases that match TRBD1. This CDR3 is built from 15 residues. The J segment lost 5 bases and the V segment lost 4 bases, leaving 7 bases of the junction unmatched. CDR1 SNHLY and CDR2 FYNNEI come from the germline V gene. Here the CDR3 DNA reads TGTGCCAGCAGTGGAGTTAGGGGGCAGAATGAAAAACTGTTTTTT. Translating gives CASSGVRGQNEKLFF.

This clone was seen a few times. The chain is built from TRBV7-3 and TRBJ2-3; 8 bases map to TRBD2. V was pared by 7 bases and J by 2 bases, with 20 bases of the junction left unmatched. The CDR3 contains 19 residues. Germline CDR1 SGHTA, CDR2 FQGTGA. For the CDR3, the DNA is TGTGCCAGCATCCACCCCCCCAGCGGGAGAAGGTCTGACACAGATACGCAGTATTTT. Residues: CASIHPPSGRRSDTDTQYF.

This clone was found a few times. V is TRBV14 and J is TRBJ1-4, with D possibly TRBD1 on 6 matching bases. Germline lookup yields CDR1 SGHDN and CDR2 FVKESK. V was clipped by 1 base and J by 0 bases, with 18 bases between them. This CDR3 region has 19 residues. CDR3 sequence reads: CASSQGLMGTSATNEKLFF. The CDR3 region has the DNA TGTGCCAGCAGCCAAGGGTTAATGGGGACAAGTGCAACTAATGAAAAACTGTTTTTT.

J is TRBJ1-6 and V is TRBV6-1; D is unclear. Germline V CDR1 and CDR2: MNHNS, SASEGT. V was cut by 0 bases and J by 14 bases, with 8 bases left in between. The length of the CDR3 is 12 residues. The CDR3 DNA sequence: TGTGCCAGCAGTGAAGCGGGTGACACCCTCCACTTT. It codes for CASSEAGDTLHF.

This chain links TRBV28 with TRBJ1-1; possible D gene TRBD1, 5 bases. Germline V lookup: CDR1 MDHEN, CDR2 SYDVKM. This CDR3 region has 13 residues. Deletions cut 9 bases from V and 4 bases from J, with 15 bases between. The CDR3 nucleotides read TGTGCCAGTCGGTGGGCAGGGCCCACTGAAGCTTTCTTT. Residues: CASRWAGPTEAFF.

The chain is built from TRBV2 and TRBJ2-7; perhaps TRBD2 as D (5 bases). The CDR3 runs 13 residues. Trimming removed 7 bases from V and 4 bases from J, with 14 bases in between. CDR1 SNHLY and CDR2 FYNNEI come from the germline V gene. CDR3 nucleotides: TGTGCCAGCACCCCGGACTGGAAATACGAGCAGTACTTC. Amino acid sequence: CASTPDWKYEQYF.

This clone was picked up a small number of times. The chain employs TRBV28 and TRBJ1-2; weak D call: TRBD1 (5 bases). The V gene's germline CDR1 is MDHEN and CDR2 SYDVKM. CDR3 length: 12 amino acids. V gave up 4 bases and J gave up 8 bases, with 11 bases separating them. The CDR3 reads CASSYRTPGYTF. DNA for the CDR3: TGTGCCAGCAGTTACAGGACCCCGGGCTACACCTTC.

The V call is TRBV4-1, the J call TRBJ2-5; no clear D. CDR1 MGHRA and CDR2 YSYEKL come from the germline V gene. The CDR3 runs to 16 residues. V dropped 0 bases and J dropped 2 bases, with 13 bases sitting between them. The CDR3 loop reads CASSQDWPVGQETQYF. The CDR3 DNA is TGCGCCAGCAGCCAAGATTGGCCAGTTGGACAAGAGACCCAGTACTTC.